The present T cell receptor beta chain was sequenced within a study of blood T cells in healthy people across ages (dated by TCRdb to the mid-2010s). Study-wide context: In model experiments, template switching captured roughly one uniquely barcoded TCR beta cDNA molecule for every two T cells. Using deep sequencing normalized with unique cDNA molecular identifiers, the study measured how TCR beta repertoire diversity changes with age. The donors were divided into four age groups: young (average approximately 17 years), middle-aged (over 35), aged (about 60) and long-lived (about 80). Donors of different ages were randomly distributed across sequencing lanes to avoid experimental bias. The study analyzed two additional independent replicas of 1 million unique cDNA reads from the same blood draw for two donors, one aged 18 to 29 and one aged 80 or older. Overall study results and their limits: Since profiling was done on bulk unsorted PBMCs, naive and antigen-experienced compartments could not be conclusively compared. Because donor CMV infection status was unknown, age-related changes in expanded clonotypes were potentially confounded. The percentage of naive T cells measured by flow cytometry correlated strongly with observed TCR beta diversity. Estimates of total diversity based on one million sequenced T cells were considered lower bounds and underestimates. As age increased, observed TCR beta diversity per million T cells dropped in a roughly linear way, and a significant reduction was already evident by age about 36. Compared with the aged group, the long-lived group had more naive CD4+ T cells, fewer expanded clones and increased TCR diversity, a pattern suggesting age selection.

Trimming removed 4 bases from V and 10 bases from J, leaving 14 bases between the germline ends. There are 13 amino acids in the CDR3, from cysteine to phenylalanine inclusive. Just CDR3 DNA is preserved here, 39 bases in frame from base 1. Sequences LGHNA (CDR1) and YNFKEQ (CDR2) are obtained from the germline V gene. The library was generated by 5' RACE. This sample was sequenced with an Illumina HiSeq 2500. A second PCR of roughly 7 to 11 cycles was performed with a sample-barcoded 5' primer and a J-beta primer mix. A unique molecular identifier was introduced onto each TCR beta cDNA molecule by a template-switch 5' adaptor carrying 12 random nucleotides. Each sample yielded at least 3 million CDR3-containing paired-end reads. All of the RNA was converted into first-strand cDNA using the Mint cDNA synthesis kit, with a TRBC-specific oligonucleotide serving as the primer. Following uracil-DNA glycosylase treatment, all cDNA underwent a first 18-cycle PCR with the universal primers M1SS and BC2_uni_R. In the paper's pipeline: Each sample was normalized by randomly selecting 1 million high-quality reads, each carrying a distinct molecular identifier. Instead of being binned into consensus sequences, reads with shared molecular identifiers were discarded. MiTCR, set to a Q25 quality threshold and the strictest error-elimination algorithm, was used for CDR3 identification, clonotype clustering and error correction. A nonparametric unseen species model with Euler transformation was used to estimate a lower bound on total TCR beta diversity. TCRdb took the public reads, trimmed them with fastp at Q25, ran MiXCR for clone calling and kept in-frame beta chains. Rows with a matching CDR3 protein are joined into one entry that keeps the most common DNA and genes. TCRdb, rather than the study authors, made the V and J calls. The sample table lists hundreds of thousands of distinct CDR3 sequences, approximately 49% of them with a count of one. The ten biggest clones cover roughly 30% of the sample.

Systemically healthy Caucasian individuals from Russia, approximately 39 in total and aged about 6 to 95 years, were included as donors. Each donor gave ten milliliters of peripheral blood, collected into EDTA-treated Vacutainer tubes. Ficoll-Paque density-gradient centrifugation was used to isolate PBMCs, with at least 6 million obtained per sample. Trizol reagent was used to extract total RNA from the PBMCs, yielding at least 6 micrograms per sample. The percentages of naive CD45RAhigh/CD27high T cells were determined by flow cytometry on a PBMC aliquot from every donor. Comments on this clonotype: The specificity of this receptor is unknown. A much larger clone sits a single nucleotide away, making a read error possible.

This chain is built from TRBV4-2 and TRBJ2-1; there is no confident call for the D gene. Sequences were obtained from blood. This TCR derives from a woman in her fifties or sixties in good health. The nucleotide sequence is TGTGCCAGCAGCCCTCGGTCGTCCTACGAGCAGTTCTTC. It codes for CASSPRSSYEQFF.